The 13 T cell receptor beta chains listed next were all sequenced from one sample in a study of vaccination and CD4 T cells after COVID-19. TCRdb processed the PCR reads anew with MiXCR; each CDR3 protein has one entry. This sample has about 21,000 distinct CDR3 sequences, with about three fifths found just once. The starting material was CD4+ T cells from blood, obtained before SARS-CoV-2 vaccination. The receptors here all came from a human donor who had recovered from COVID-19.

The V call is TRBV19, the J call TRBJ2-6; 10 bases align to TRBD1. CDR1 LNHDA and CDR2 SQIVND come from the germline V gene (reference sequence). The CDR3 totals 18 residues. V lost 6 bases and J lost 3; bases outside the gene matches: 11. CDR3 nucleotides: TGTGCCAGTAGGCACGGGACAGGGGTTTCTAGTGGGGCCAACGTCCTGACTTTC. Amino acids: CASRHGTGVSSGANVLTF.

The chain couples TRBV20-1 to TRBJ2-7; 12 nucleotides line up with TRBD1. This CDR3 spans 15 amino acids. Germline assignment: CDR1 DFQATT and CDR2 SNEGSKA (reference sequence). The junction had 9 bases not matched to a gene; V was cut back by 3 bases and J by 6 bases. In nucleotides, the CDR3 is TGCAGTGCTAGTGCCCCGGGACAGGGGGCTTCCGAGCAGTACTTC. Protein product: CSASAPGQGASEQYF.

CDR3 region: CSAEGTGTHEQFF. The CDR3 coding sequence is TGCAGTGCTGAAGGGACAGGGACCCATGAGCAGTTCTTC. This rearrangement joins TRBV20-1 to TRBJ2-1, with TRBD1 matching 9 bases. Germline V CDR1 and CDR2: DFQATT, SNEGSKA (reference sequence). J gave up 8 bases and V 5 bases, and 7 bases lay outside the gene matches. This CDR3 has 13 residues.

V usage is TRBV28 and J usage is TRBJ2-1; D is undetermined. The ends were cut back, 3 bases at V and 4 bases at J, with 7 bases in the middle. The CDR3 extends over 13 amino acids. Germline lookup yields CDR1 MDHEN and CDR2 SYDVKM. The CDR3 sequence is CASSFSHYNEQFF. As DNA, the CDR3 is TGTGCCAGCAGTTTTAGTCATTACAATGAGCAGTTCTTC.

The table lists this clonotype with a few counts. This chain uses TRBV7-2 with TRBJ1-5; no firm D call. The CDR3 is made up of 12 amino acids. Germline CDR1 and CDR2: SGHTA and FQGNSA. Trimming cost V 2 bases and J 7 bases, with 6 bases left between them. The CDR3 loop is CASSLRGQPQHF. The CDR3 DNA follows: TGTGCCAGCAGCTTAAGAGGGCAGCCCCAGCATTTT.

The genes are TRBV5-4 and TRBJ2-5; D remains unclear. Germline lookup yields CDR1 SGHNT and CDR2 YYREEE (reference sequence). The CDR3 has 11 residues. Trimming pared 4 bases from V and 4 bases from J, leaving 5 bases between. The CDR3 is CASSPGETQYF. CDR3 coding DNA: TGTGCCAGCAGCCCCGGAGAGACCCAGTACTTC.

The gene calls are TRBV20-1 and TRBJ2-7; either TRBD1 or TRBD2 may fit D (5 bases each). V was clipped by 0 bases and J by 5 bases, with 14 bases between them. Germline-derived CDR1 and CDR2 are DFQATT and SNEGSKA (reference sequence). The CDR3 totals 14 residues. CDR3 nucleotide sequence: TGCAGTGCTAGAGATAGGGGACGACTGGACGAGCAGTACTTC. Amino acid sequence: CSARDRGRLDEQYF.

This rearrangement joins TRBV2 to TRBJ1-5; TRBD1 matches at 10 bases. There are 16 residues in the CDR3. Germline CDR1 and CDR2: SNHLY and FYNNEI. V trimming: 7 bases; J trimming: 7 bases; junction bases outside the gene matches: 13. This CDR3 is CASIQNRDRGKQPQHF. CDR3 bases: TGTGCCAGCATACAAAACCGGGACAGGGGTAAACAGCCCCAGCATTTT.

V and J are TRBV20-1 and TRBJ2-7, with D perhaps given as TRBD1 or TRBD2 (5 bases each). This CDR3 contains 18 residues. The germline V gene encodes CDR1 DFQATT and CDR2 SNEGSKA (reference sequence). Trimming took off 4 bases at V and 1 base at J, with 26 bases between the two ends. The CDR3 DNA follows: TGCAGTGCTACAAAGGGACCGAGCCAAACCATGTTATCCTACGAGCAGTACTTC. It is translated as CSATKGPSQTMLSYEQYF.

The CDR3 DNA reads TGTGCCAGCAGTTATTCGCAGGAGGGGGAGGGTCTCAGCTCCTACGAGCAGTACTTC. Encoded protein: CASSYSQEGEGLSSYEQYF. V and J are TRBV6-9 and TRBJ2-7, with D possibly being TRBD2 (7 bases). The CDR3 runs 19 residues. Looked up from germline, CDR1 is MNHGY and CDR2 is SVAAGI. V dropped 0 bases and J dropped 0 bases, with 21 bases sitting between them.

The chain uses TRBV5-4 and TRBJ1-6; weak D call: TRBD1 (5 bases). The ends were cut back, 0 bases at V and 9 bases at J, with 13 bases in the middle. CDR3 length: 15 amino acids. Germline V gene data show CDR1 as SGHNT and CDR2 as YYREEE (reference sequence). CDR3 bases: TGTGCCAGCAGCTTGGACAGGATGATTGCTTCACCCCTCCACTTT. This gives the protein CASSLDRMIASPLHF.

The chain combines TRBV19 with TRBJ1-2; possibly TRBD1 for D (5 bases). There are 12 residues in the CDR3. Trimming shortened V by 5 bases and J by 7 bases, and 11 bases separated the two germline ends. The germline gives CDR1 LNHDA, CDR2 SQIVND (reference sequence). CDR3 residues: CASSPRDGGYTF. The CDR3 DNA reads as TGTGCCAGTAGTCCACGGGACGGTGGCTACACCTTC.

J is TRBJ2-7 and V is TRBV6-1; D gene ambiguous. Germline V gene sequence: CDR1 MNHNS, CDR2 SASEGT. Trimming took 7 bases from V and 8 from J, leaving 15 bases between them. The CDR3 has 12 residues. This CDR3 reads CASTSGIGQQYF. The CDR3 region has the DNA TGTGCCAGCACCTCTGGGATCGGGCAGCAGTACTTC.